This T cell receptor (beta chain) was sequenced for a study of CD8 T cells in ankylosing spondylitis. V lost 2 bases and J lost 1, with 26 bases in between. The CDR3 sequence is 20 residues long. In germline, CDR1 is KGHSH, CDR2 LQKENI. TCRdb ran MiXCR on the 5' RACE reads and lists one entry per CDR3 protein. This sample carries more than 100,000 distinct CDR3 sequences, roughly an eighth of them seen once, and the ten largest clones take around 4.1%. This clonotype was seen ten or more times. The J gene is TRBJ1-1, the V gene TRBV18; tentatively, D is TRBD1 (5 bases). The sequence came from a female donor with ankylosing spondylitis or in good health (not recorded which). Sequencing was done on a sample of blood, either unsorted or a sorted T cell fraction (not recorded which). CDR3 DNA sequence: TGTGCCAGCTCACCAATTGGAACAGGTTGGGAGGGCGTCGGGAACACTGAAGCTTTCTTT. Translating gives CASSPIGTGWEGVGNTEAFF.